This T cell receptor beta chain derives from a study of blood T cell repertoires in COVID-19 (dated by TCRdb to 2019 to 2021). With respect to the entire study: The collaborator samples originated in the United States, Italy and Spain and spanned the acute and convalescent phases of COVID-19. The material from the prospective study consisted of cDNA or gDNA derived from T cells, B-cell-depleted T cells, or PBMCs. Deeply sampled blood TCRbeta repertoires from subjects exposed to, actively infected with, or recovered from COVID-19 were included in the dataset. A freely available public database, intended as a resource for researchers studying the immune response to SARS-CoV-2, is where the repertoires were released. Samples were obtained from the ongoing ImmuneRACE study (first 160 participants) and from 950 to 1,500 subjects provided by 6 global collaborators. Sample metadata almost always included a de-identified subject ID, COVID-19 status, age in years and sex. Where HLA class I and class II types were available, the types were taken from metadata supplied by the sample provider, not from assay-based typing. Beyond this particular receptor, the publication reports: The quantity of clinical and demographic metadata differed by source and by participant and was supplied without curation.

The germline V gene sets CDR1 to SNHLY and CDR2 to FYNNEI. V loses 2 bases of germline sequence and J loses 4 bases, and the interval between the two ends is 12 bases. Counted from cysteine to phenylalanine, this CDR3 has 14 amino acids. Only CDR3 DNA remains: 42 bases, in frame from the first base. TCRbeta CDR3 regions were amplified from genomic DNA by means of the immunoSEQ Assay, a bias-controlled multiplex PCR. The paper's data handling went like this. Within the assay, amplification of reference gene primers was used to estimate how many nucleated cells each sample contained. To quantify the absolute abundance of each unique TCRbeta CDR3 rearrangement, sequence reads were collapsed and filtered. Productive Simpson clonality was computed per sample as the square root of Simpson's diversity index over productive rearrangements. Not all clones reach the TCRdb copy of this immuneACCESS table, which keeps in-frame sequences only. Checked studies attribute under half of the gap to unresolved V genes and leave the rest unexplained. The DNA gave D and trimming, while V, J and clone size come from that table. The sample records approximately 280,000 clones, around 90% of which are singletons. Clones ranked in the top ten supply approximately 2.2% of the sample.

As for this clone: No antigen is known for it. No base quality information exists; no much larger clone differs at one position.

The collaborating institutions used their own protocols to collect whole blood in K2EDTA tubes. For TCRbeta analysis, collaborators shipped samples in one of three forms: frozen whole blood, isolated PBMCs, or DNA extracted from either of those sample types. The source is a man aged 45 to 65 with acute or convalescent COVID-19. The chain is made from TRBV2 and TRBJ2-7; TRBD1 is perhaps the D gene, given 6 matching bases. The sequenced material came from peripheral blood. The DNA is TGTGCCAGCAGTGAAAGGGGGAGATTATACGAGCAGTACTTC. It codes for CASSERGRLYEQYF.